The entry that follows covers one T cell receptor (beta chain) sequence. Its cognate antigen is unknown. This sample was taken from a study of T cell repertoires in cytomegalovirus infection. For the study at large: HLA-C-restricted CMV epitopes, recently identified, and well-studied HLA-B-restricted ones were used by the study. Evidence of both CMV infection and a matching HLA type came from public TCR beta signatures. The study, taken as a whole, reports: It was HLA-C-restricted CMV-specific TCR beta clonotypes that dominated the response ex vivo.

The CDR3 length is 15 residues. Germline trimming cut 6 bases from V and 4 bases from J; bases unmatched to any gene: 7. TCRdb independently ran MiXCR on the reads; one entry per CDR3 protein. The repertoire includes roughly 990,000 distinct CDR3 sequences, less than 40% of them detected once, and 11% to 15% sits in the top ten. The material sequenced was cultured CD8+ T cells from PBMCs, taken from culture after CMV antigen stimulation. The sequence was obtained from a human donor in good health (CMV status not recorded). Some clones in this sample may be carry-over from other donors' samples. The chain uses TRBV12-3 or TRBV12-4 and TRBJ1-3, with 9 bases matching TRBD1. The CDR3 nucleotides read TGTGCCAGCAGCTCCGGGACAGGGAGGGGAAACACCATATATTTT. Amino acids: CASSSGTGRGNTIYF.